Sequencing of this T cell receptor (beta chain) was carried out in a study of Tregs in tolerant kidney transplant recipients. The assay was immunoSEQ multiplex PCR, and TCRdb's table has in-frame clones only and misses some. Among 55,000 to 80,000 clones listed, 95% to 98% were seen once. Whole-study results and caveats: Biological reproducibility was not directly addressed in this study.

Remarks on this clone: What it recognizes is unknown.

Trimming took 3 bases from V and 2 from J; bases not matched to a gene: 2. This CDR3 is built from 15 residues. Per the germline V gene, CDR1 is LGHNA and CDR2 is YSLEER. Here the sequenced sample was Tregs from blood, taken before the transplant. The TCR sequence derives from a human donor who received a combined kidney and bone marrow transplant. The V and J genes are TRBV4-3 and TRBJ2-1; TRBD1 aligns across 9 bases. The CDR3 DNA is TGCGCCAGCAGCCAGGGACAGGGAGCCTACAATGAGCAGTTCTTC. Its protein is CASSQGQGAYNEQFF.